Detailed here is one T cell receptor beta chain. Its antigen remains unknown. A single record per CDR3 protein comes from TCRdb applying MiXCR to the 5' RACE reads. The profile shows around 490,000 distinct CDR3 sequences, about 16% of them singletons. This specimen belongs to a study of identical twins. Study-wide points: Twins shared beta out-of-frame sequences in excess, but this excess was weaker.

From germline, CDR1 is SGHRS and CDR2 YFSETQ. The ends lost 3 bases at V and 5 bases at J; junction bases unmatched: 4. The CDR3 covers 14 residues. The same data also went into a second study, on yellow fever vaccine responses in identical twins.

The material sequenced was CD4+ T cells sorted from blood. The chain combines TRBV5-1 with TRBJ2-1; 8 nucleotides agree with TRBD2. This TCR came from a woman aged 18-29 years in good health. This CDR3 is CASSSGGANNEQFF. CDR3 nucleotides: TGCGCCAGCAGCTCGGGGGGGGCCAACAATGAGCAGTTCTTC. The full variable domain, completed using reference TRBV5-1 and TRBJ2-1, is KAGVTQTPRYLIKTRGQQVTLSCSPISGHRSVSWYQQTPGQGLQFLFEYFSETQRNKGNFPGRFSGRQFSNSRSEMNVSTLELGDSALYLCASSSGGANNEQFFGPGTRLTVL.